This TCR beta chain was identified during a study of cytomegalovirus exposure and HLA in healthy donors. The CDR3 runs 14 residues. V shed 5 bases and J shed 3 bases, with 10 bases lying between them. Germline CDR1 and CDR2: SEHNR and FQNEAQ (reference sequence). Amplification used 60 Vbeta primers and 13 Jbeta primers. Some clones are missing from TCRdb's copy, which holds only in-frame ones; the method was immunoSEQ multiplex PCR. The sample records about 100,000 clones, roughly four fifths being singletons. The sequencing input was PBMCs. This clonotype originated in a male donor in good health and CMV-seropositive. The gene calls are TRBV7-9 and TRBJ1-4; the D gene is possibly TRBD1 (6 bases). This CDR3 is CASSPTGPNEKLFF. The CDR3 DNA reads as TGTGCCAGCAGCCCAACAGGGCCTAATGAAAAACTGTTTTTT.